The following is a TCR beta chain sequence with its context. No antigen is known for it. The CDR3 extends over 15 amino acids. The V gene end was trimmed by 3 bases and the J gene end by 4 bases; junction bases not matched to a gene: 6. Germline loops: CDR1 MNHNY, CDR2 SVGAGI (reference sequence). Libraries were prepared by immunoSEQ multiplex PCR; TCRdb keeps only in-frame clonotypes and omits some of them. The sample yields 70,000 to 95,000 clones, roughly 80% seen once. This sample is drawn from a study of OX40 agonist ivuxolimab in advanced cancers. Findings of the study overall: CD8+ T cells averaged more expanded clones than CD4+.

The sequenced sample was CD4+ or CD8+ T cells sorted from blood, obtained in a trial of the OX40 agonist ivuxolimab. The sequence came from an adult with an advanced solid tumor such as melanoma, head and neck, liver or kidney cancer. The V gene is TRBV6-6, the J gene TRBJ2-1; 7 bases line up with TRBD1. CDR3 DNA: TGTGCCAGCAGTTATGCGAGGGGGCAGTACAATGAGCAGTTCTTC. As protein: CASSYARGQYNEQFF.